This is a list of T cell receptor beta chains from one sample in a study of blood T cell repertoires in COVID-19. Method: immunoSEQ multiplex PCR; TCRdb's copy keeps in-frame clones and lacks some. Among a few hundred thousand clones listed, about nine tenths were seen once. Sequencing was carried out using peripheral blood. The receptors here all came from a woman aged 30 to 39 with COVID-19, enrolled during active disease. Each CDR3 is given with its conserved first and last residue. The D gene is left open where the match is weak. Rows give clone size only sometimes, using once, few, many, or a class for an expanded clone.

>NA|TRBV10-3|TRBJ2-1|TRBD2
CAISEGLAGNSYNEQFF
TGTGCCATCAGTGAGGGACTAGCGGGCAACTCCTACAATGAGCAGTTCTTC
>NA|TRBV6-6|TRBJ2-7|NA
CASSFPVGQGSEQYF
TGTGCCAGCAGTTTCCCCGTTGGGCAGGGAAGCGAGCAGTACTTC
>NA|TRBV5-6|TRBJ2-2|TRBD1
CASSFTGGNTGELFF
TGTGCCAGCAGCTTCACAGGGGGGAACACCGGGGAGCTGTTTTTT
>NA|TRBV14|TRBJ1-2|TRBD1
CASSLRQGSSYGYTF
TGTGCCAGCAGCCTCCGACAGGGATCAAGCTATGGCTACACCTTC
>NA|TRBV10-3|TRBJ2-1|NA
CAIRDSASSYNEQFF
TGTGCCATCAGGGACTCAGCCTCCTCCTACAATGAGCAGTTCTTC
>NA|TRBV28|TRBJ2-2|NA
CASSQPPGRDITGELFF
TGTGCCAGCAGCCAACCCCCCGGTAGGGACATCACCGGGGAGCTGTTTTTT
>NA|TRBV6-5|TRBJ2-7|NA
CASSPRTDSYEQYF
TGTGCCAGCAGTCCCCGGACTGACTCCTACGAGCAGTACTTC
>NA|TRBV19|TRBJ2-7|NA
CASRPRTKLSGEQYF
TGTGCCAGTAGGCCGAGGACTAAACTTTCGGGCGAGCAGTACTTC
>few|TRBV2|TRBJ2-2|TRBD1
CASSSTGGNTGELFF
TGTGCCAGCAGTTCGACAGGGGGTAACACCGGGGAGCTGTTTTTT
>NA|TRBV29-1|TRBJ1-2|NA
CSVESGYTF
TGCAGCGTTGAGAGTGGCTACACCTTC
>NA|TRBV29-1|TRBJ2-3|NA
CSVDLSGSGTDTQYF
TGCAGCGTTGACCTTTCAGGGTCGGGCACAGATACGCAGTATTTT